These 20 T cell receptor beta chains originate from one sample sequenced in a study of T cell repertoires in cytomegalovirus infection. TCRdb recomputed calls from the reads with MiXCR, one row per CDR3 protein. The profile shows tens of thousands of distinct CDR3 sequences, roughly a fifth of them singletons. Antigens of these TCRs are unknown. This specimen consisted of CD8+ T cells from cultured PBMCs, obtained from culture after CMV antigen stimulation. These TCRs come from a human donor in good health (CMV status not recorded). Some clones in this sample may be carry-over from other donors' samples.

This clonotype was observed at least ten times. The chain combines TRBV6-1 with TRBJ2-3; 10 bases are a match to TRBD2. CDR3 length: 16 residues. V shed 1 base, J shed 5 bases, and the junction held 6 bases outside the gene matches. Germline values: CDR1 MNHNS, CDR2 SASEGT. CDR3 loop: CASSEGGLAYEDTQYF. The CDR3 nucleotides are TGTGCCAGCAGTGAAGGGGGACTAGCGTATGAAGATACGCAGTATTTT.

This clonotype was seen more than once but under ten times. The rearrangement joins TRBV6-1 to TRBJ2-4; D is possibly TRBD1 (6 bases). From germline, CDR1 is MNHNS and CDR2 SASEGT. V was shortened by 5 bases and J by 5 bases, with 22 bases between the two germline ends. The CDR3 is 17 residues long. CDR3 loop: CASSPQGSRGNQNIQYF. The CDR3 nucleotides read TGTGCCAGCAGTCCCCAGGGGAGTAGAGGGAACCAAAACATTCAGTACTTC.

This clonotype has a handful of counts. This chain uses TRBV12-3 or TRBV12-4 with TRBJ1-2; the match to TRBD1 covers 7 bases. The CDR3 is made up of 15 amino acids. The junction had 6 bases not matched to a gene; V was cut back by 2 bases and J by 3 bases. In DNA form, the CDR3 reads TGTGCCAGCAGTTTACGTGACCAGGGGGACTATGGCTACACCTTC. This sequence encodes CASSLRDQGDYGYTF.

The sample holds a few counts of this clonotype. The chain employs TRBV5-4 and TRBJ1-1; TRBD1 matches 8 bases. Germline V lookup: CDR1 SGHNT, CDR2 YYREEE (reference sequence). The CDR3 is 14 residues long. The ends lost 4 bases at V and 4 bases at J; junction bases unmatched: 6. The CDR3, as DNA: TGTGCCAGCAGCCTTACTACAGGGGGCACTGAAGCTTTCTTT. Translated: CASSLTTGGTEAFF.

This clonotype was seen only a few times. The chain employs TRBV7-2 and TRBJ2-7; the match to TRBD2 covers 9 bases. Trimming removed 4 bases from V and 2 bases from J; junction bases left unmatched: 6. The germline V gene encodes CDR1 SGHTA and CDR2 FQGNSA. This CDR3 is 15 amino acids long. Written as DNA, the CDR3 is TGTGCCAGCAGCTCCAGCGGGGGGCTTACCTACGAGCAGTACTTC. As protein: CASSSSGGLTYEQYF.

This clonotype has only a few counts. CDR3 in DNA: TGTGCCAGCAGCTCTTCCGGACACACGGCCAATGAGCAGTTCTTC. Its translation is CASSSSGHTANEQFF. V is TRBV7-6 and J is TRBJ2-1, with D possibly being TRBD1 (5 bases). Trimming removed 4 bases at V and 6 bases at J, with 16 bases between. CDR1 SGHVS and CDR2 FNYEAQ come from the germline V gene. The CDR3 totals 15 residues. Full variable domain (outside the CDR3, taken from reference TRBV7-6 and TRBJ2-1): GAGVSQSPRYKVTKRGQDVALRCDPISGHVSLYWYRQALGQGPEFLTYFNYEAQQDKSGLPNDRFSAERPEGSISTLTIQRTEQRDSAMYRCASSSSGHTANEQFFGPGTRLTVL.

V gene TRBV6-2 or TRBV6-3 combines with J gene TRBJ2-1, with D unresolved. CDR1 is MNHEY, CDR2 SVGEGT, per germline. Trimming shortened V by 10 bases and J by 9 bases, and 13 bases separated the two germline ends. CDR3 size: 11 residues. The CDR3 region is CATLFLSEQFF. CDR3 in DNA: TGTGCCACCTTGTTTCTGTCTGAGCAGTTCTTC.

DNA for the CDR3: TGTGCCAGCAGTCCCAGCGGGGGGGCCTCCTACGAGCAGTACTTC. Its protein is CASSPSGGASYEQYF. The chain employs TRBV6-6 and TRBJ2-7, with 10 bases that match TRBD2. The trim removed 5 bases at V and 0 bases at J, leaving 4 bases unmatched. CDR1 and CDR2 from the germline V gene are MNHNY and SVGAGI (reference sequence). This CDR3 spans 15 amino acids.

The V and J genes are TRBV6-5 and TRBJ2-7; 11 bases align to TRBD1. Per germline, CDR1 MNHEY and CDR2 SVGAGI. The CDR3 totals 18 residues. With V trimmed by 3 bases and J by 1 base, 11 bases remained unmatched. CDR3 amino acids: CASSYYQPGTGGSYEQYF. For the CDR3, the DNA is TGTGCCAGCAGTTATTATCAACCCGGGACAGGGGGATCCTACGAGCAGTACTTC.

The chain joins TRBV11-2 to TRBJ1-4, with D unresolved. The V end lost 5 bases, the J end lost 3 bases, and 13 bases lay between the germline ends. The CDR3 extends over 15 amino acids. Germline V lookup: CDR1 SGHAT, CDR2 FQNNGV. CDR3 amino acids: CASSPPGGANEKLFF. DNA of the CDR3: TGTGCCAGCAGCCCCCCAGGCGGTGCTAATGAAAAACTGTTTTTT.

This clonotype has just a few counts. The chain uses TRBV11-2 and TRBJ2-2; D possibly corresponds to TRBD2 (5 bases). Trimming pared 2 bases from V and 4 bases from J, leaving 8 bases between. CDR1 is SGHAT, CDR2 FQNNGV, per germline. The CDR3 is 14 residues long. CDR3 in amino acids: CASSLIRGTGELFF. CDR3 in DNA: TGTGCCAGCAGCTTAATCCGGGGCACCGGGGAGCTGTTTTTT.

The CDR3: CASSQTSPSYNEQFF. The CDR3 coding sequence is TGCGCCAGCAGCCAAACCTCTCCTAGTTACAATGAGCAGTTCTTC. The V call is TRBV4-1, the J call TRBJ2-1, with D hard to call. Germline CDR1 reads MGHRA; CDR2 reads YSYEKL. The length of the CDR3 is 15 residues. V was trimmed by 2 bases and J by 4 bases, leaving 12 bases between them.

The sample holds a few counts of this clonotype. The rearrangement joins TRBV7-2 to TRBJ2-3; 7 nucleotides line up with TRBD2. Looked up from germline, CDR1 is SGHTA and CDR2 is FQGNSA. V trimming: 3 bases; J trimming: 4 bases; junction bases outside the gene matches: 7. There are 15 residues in the CDR3. CDR3 bases: TGTGCCAGCAGCTTCGGGGGGTCATATGCAGATACGCAGTATTTT. Encoded protein: CASSFGGSYADTQYF.

This clonotype turned up a few times. V and J are TRBV6-2 or TRBV6-3 and TRBJ2-7; 9 bases are shared with TRBD2. V shed 0 bases and J 0 bases; nucleotides not matched to a gene: 15. The germline V gene has CDR1 MNHEY and CDR2 SVGEGT. The CDR3 covers 20 residues. CDR3 nucleotide sequence: TGTGCCAGCAGTTACTCGGTGGCGGGCCGGACTAGCGCCTCCTCCTACGAGCAGTACTTC. Its translation: CASSYSVAGRTSASSYEQYF.

This clonotype has a count of ten or more. This chain joins TRBV6-2 or TRBV6-3 and TRBJ2-7, with D perhaps matching TRBD1 (5 bases). Trimming stripped 6 bases from V and 3 bases from J, with 12 bases between. The CDR3 is made up of 13 amino acids. Germline assignment: CDR1 MNHEY and CDR2 SVGEGT. The CDR3 spells CASSETVYYEQYF. The CDR3 bases are TGTGCCAGCAGCGAGACAGTTTACTACGAGCAGTACTTC.

By share of the sample, this clonotype is medium-sized. This chain uses TRBV7-6 with TRBJ2-5; D possibly corresponds to TRBD1 (5 bases). Germline V gives CDR1 SGHVS, CDR2 FNYEAQ. This CDR3 comprises 13 residues. V was pared by 5 bases and J by 4 bases, with 11 bases between. The CDR3 sequence is CASSSRALETQYF. The DNA for the CDR3 is TGTGCCAGCAGCAGCAGGGCCCTAGAGACCCAGTACTTC.

The chain couples TRBV7-2 to TRBJ2-5; D is perhaps TRBD1 (6 bases). The V and J ends lost 5 bases and 3 bases respectively, with 16 bases between them. This CDR3 spans 15 amino acids. Germline values: CDR1 SGHTA, CDR2 FQGNSA. The CDR3 DNA reads as TGTGCCAGCAGCGTCCCGGACAGAGGAGAAGAGACCCAGTACTTC. Translated, it gives CASSVPDRGEETQYF. The full variable domain, its missing parts supplied by reference TRBV7-2 and TRBJ2-5, is GAGVSQSPSNKVTEKGKDVELRCDPISGHTALYWYRQSLGQGLEFLIYFQGNSAPDKSGLPSDRFSAERTGGSVSTLTIQRTQQEDSAVYLCASSVPDRGEETQYFGPGTRLLVL.

The gene calls are TRBV4-3 and TRBJ2-3; TRBD2 aligns across 12 bases. Germline CDR1 reads LGHNA; CDR2 reads YSLEER. With V trimmed by 4 bases and J by 4 bases, 3 bases remained unmatched. This CDR3 has 15 residues. CDR3 sequence: CASSRGLAGPDTQYF. In nucleotides, the CDR3 is TGCGCCAGCAGCCGCGGACTAGCGGGACCAGATACGCAGTATTTT.

There are a few counts of this clonotype. The chain joins TRBV11-2 to TRBJ1-3; D unclear. Trimming shortened V by 9 bases and J by 3 bases, and 3 bases separated the two germline ends. This CDR3 has 10 amino acids. CDR1 is SGHAT, CDR2 FQNNGV, per germline. CDR3 region: CASGGNTIYF. The CDR3 bases are TGTGCCAGTGGTGGAAACACCATATATTTT.

J is TRBJ1-1 and V is TRBV18; TRBD1 matches at 12 bases. Looked up from germline, CDR1 is KGHSH and CDR2 is LQKENI. Germline trimming cut 4 bases from V and 6 bases from J; bases unmatched to any gene: 6. This CDR3 spans 15 amino acids. The CDR3 nucleotides read TGTGCCAGCTCACTTCCGGGACAGGGGGCCTCTGAAGCTTTCTTT. Its translation: CASSLPGQGASEAFF.